This TCR beta chain originates from a study of T cells in Graves' hyperthyroidism and ophthalmopathy. Looking at the study overall: Prior to any treatment, at the point of initial diagnosis, peripheral blood was collected.

The germline gives CDR1 SGHTA, CDR2 FQGNSA. The CDR3 has 14 residues. The V gene lost 2 bases and the J gene lost 8 bases, with 13 bases spanning the gap. The CDR3 regions of TCR beta were amplified from RNA transcripts. First-round RT-PCR with HTBI primers amplified the TCR CDR3 region. TCRdb used MiXCR to reprocess the multiplex PCR reads, holding one entry per CDR3 protein. The repertoire holds roughly 290,000 distinct CDR3 sequences, approximately 17% seen once, with roughly 53% in the top ten. This chain joins TRBV7-2 and TRBJ2-1; weak D call: TRBD2 (5 bases). The sequenced sample consisted of blood. The TCR sequence derives from a woman aged 55-69 years with Graves' ophthalmopathy. In DNA form, the CDR3 reads TGTGCCAGCAGCTTAAATGGGAGACGGGATGAGCAGTTCTTC. Residues: CASSLNGRRDEQFF. The full variable domain, its missing parts supplied by reference TRBV7-2 and TRBJ2-1, is GAGVSQSPSNKVTEKGKDVELRCDPISGHTALYWYRQSLGQGLEFLIYFQGNSAPDKSGLPSDRFSAERTGGSVSTLTIQRTQQEDSAVYLCASSLNGRRDEQFFGPGTRLTVL.